This T cell receptor beta chain was captured by sequencing in a study of T cell responses to AZD1222 COVID-19 vaccine. The CDR3 has 15 residues. Germline values: CDR1 SNHLY, CDR2 FYNNEI. The ends were cut back, 4 bases at V and 4 bases at J, with 16 bases in the middle. Only in-frame clones appear in the TCRdb table, and some are missing; sequencing was by immunoSEQ multiplex PCR. The data show 95,000 to 150,000 clones, 92% seen once. Sequenced here: peripheral blood, sampled 28 days after the second AZD1222 dose. The chain has TRBV2 and TRBJ2-5, with a tentative D call TRBD2 (5 bases). This TCR derives from an adult who received the AZD1222 COVID-19 vaccine. This chain's CDR3 is CASSGAAARGETQYF. The DNA of the CDR3 is TGTGCCAGCAGTGGGGCGGCCGCCCGGGGAGAGACCCAGTACTTC.